The 24 T cell receptor beta chains given below trace back to one sample, sequenced in a study of beta chain features in type 1 diabetes. Expressed TCRB transcripts were sequenced after all isolated RNA was converted to cDNA. Clones were sequenced by immunoSEQ multiplex PCR, and TCRdb holds only the in-frame ones, with some missing. The repertoire has approximately 140,000 clones, roughly 50% of them found once; the top ten carry around 0.39%. Material: Tregs from blood. Every receptor here comes from a man younger than 30 in good health.

The chain recombines TRBV30 with TRBJ1-6; D not certain. Trimming took 2 bases from V and 6 from J, leaving 11 bases between them. The CDR3 runs 14 residues. The germline CDR1 and CDR2 sequences are GTSNPN and SVGIG (reference sequence). The CDR3 loop is CAWSLVGSNSPLHF. Written as DNA, the CDR3 is TGTGCCTGGAGTCTGGTCGGGAGTAATTCACCCCTCCACTTT.

This chain connects TRBV6-5 to TRBJ2-7; a weak D match, TRBD2 (5 bases). Germline lookup yields CDR1 MNHEY and CDR2 SVGAGI. Trimming took off 6 bases at V and 2 bases at J, with 11 bases between the two ends. The CDR3 length is 13 residues. CDR3 sequence (DNA): TGTGCCAGCAGCGAACGGGGTCCCTACGAGCAGTACTTC. As protein: CASSERGPYEQYF.

This clone came up a few times. The chain links TRBV7-2 to TRBJ2-7; TRBD2 matches 11 bases. The V and J ends lost 5 bases and 2 bases, in that order; junction bases with no gene match: 2. Germline loops: CDR1 SGHTA, CDR2 FQGNSA. CDR3 size: 14 residues. The CDR3 nucleotides read TGTGCCAGCAGCCTGACTAGCGGGACCTACGAGCAGTACTTC. This codes for CASSLTSGTYEQYF.

The rearrangement joins TRBV7-8 to TRBJ2-1; 9 bases are a match to TRBD2. The V gene end was trimmed by 1 base and the J gene end by 1 base; junction bases not matched to a gene: 8. The CDR3 has 18 residues. Germline V gives CDR1 SGHVS, CDR2 FQNEAQ. CDR3 in DNA: TGTGCCAGCAGCTTAGAACCAGCGGGGGGCGCATCCTACAATGAGCAGTTCTTC. It encodes CASSLEPAGGASYNEQFF. Using reference TRBV7-8 and TRBJ2-1 for the parts outside the CDR3, the full variable domain is GAGVSQSPRYKVAKRGQDVALRCDPISGHVSLFWYQQALGQGPEFLTYFQNEAQLDKSGLPSDRFFAERPEGSVSTLKIQRTQQEDSAVYLCASSLEPAGGASYNEQFFGPGTRLTVL.

This rearrangement joins TRBV5-6 to TRBJ2-6; 8 bases are a match to TRBD1. Germline lookup yields CDR1 SGHDT and CDR2 YYEEEE. With V trimmed by 3 bases and J by 4 bases, 6 bases remained unmatched. This CDR3 spans 16 amino acids. In DNA form, the CDR3 reads TGTGCCAGCAGCTACTACAGGGGGTGGGGGGCCAACGTCCTGACTTTC. The encoded protein is CASSYYRGWGANVLTF.

The rearrangement uses TRBV7-2 and TRBJ1-5; 9 nucleotides line up with TRBD1. Germline V gene sequence: CDR1 SGHTA, CDR2 FQGNSA. V shed 7 bases, J shed 6 bases, and the junction held 4 bases outside the gene matches. This CDR3 has 13 residues. CDR3 nucleotides: TGTGCCAGCACCGGGACAGGGTTTCAGCCCCAGCATTTT. This codes for CASTGTGFQPQHF. Full variable domain (missing parts from reference TRBV7-2 and TRBJ1-5): GAGVSQSPSNKVTEKGKDVELRCDPISGHTALYWYRQSLGQGLEFLIYFQGNSAPDKSGLPSDRFSAERTGGSVSTLTIQRTQQEDSAVYLCASTGTGFQPQHFGDGTRLSIL.

The gene calls are TRBV4-2 and TRBJ2-2, with 9 positions matching TRBD1. This CDR3 region has 15 residues. The V gene end was trimmed by 0 bases and the J gene end by 9 bases; junction bases not matched to a gene: 5. The germline V gene has CDR1 LGHNA and CDR2 YNFKEQ. DNA of the CDR3: TGTGCCAGCAGCCAAGATGGGACAGGGTTACGGGAGCTGTTTTTT. It encodes CASSQDGTGLRELFF.

The V gene is TRBV20-1, the J gene TRBJ1-2; D gene ambiguous. The germline V gene has CDR1 DFQATT and CDR2 SNEGSKA (reference sequence). The V gene lost 0 bases and the J gene lost 7 bases, with 6 bases spanning the gap. The CDR3 runs 11 residues. Written as DNA, the CDR3 is TGCAGTGCTAGAGATATCGGTGGCTACACCTTC. Its protein is CSARDIGGYTF.

This clone turned up a few times. V is TRBV7-2 and J is TRBJ2-4, with 7 bases identical to TRBD2. Losses at the gene ends were 3 bases for V and 8 bases for J; bases not matched to a gene: 7. The CDR3 consists of 14 residues. Germline V lookup: CDR1 SGHTA, CDR2 FQGNSA. CDR3 region: CASSLTGTMYIQYF. In nucleotides, the CDR3 is TGTGCCAGCAGCTTGACCGGGACTATGTACATTCAGTACTTC.

This chain connects TRBV9 to TRBJ1-3; 9 bases fit TRBD1. Germline V gives CDR1 SGDLS, CDR2 YYNGEE. V lost 3 bases to trimming and J lost 3 bases; unmatched junction nucleotides: 7. This CDR3 is built from 16 residues. The CDR3 nucleotides are TGTGCCAGCAGCGCAAGTGGGGACAGGGTTGGAAACACCATATATTTT. As protein: CASSASGDRVGNTIYF.

The chain joins TRBV4-1 to TRBJ2-1; 8 positions agree with TRBD1. The ends lost 5 bases at V and 0 bases at J; junction bases unmatched: 3. Germline CDR1 MGHRA, CDR2 YSYEKL. The CDR3 has 15 amino acids. The DNA of the CDR3 is TGCGCCAGCAGCTTGACAGGGGTCTCCTACAATGAGCAGTTCTTC. This gives the protein CASSLTGVSYNEQFF.

V gene TRBV6-6 combines with J gene TRBJ2-2; a weak D match, TRBD1 (6 bases). Trimming cost V 2 bases and J 6 bases, with 16 bases left between them. The CDR3 is made up of 16 amino acids. Germline CDR1 reads MNHNY; CDR2 reads SVGAGI (reference sequence). The CDR3: CASSYGAGRTAGELFF. CDR3 bases: TGTGCCAGCAGTTACGGGGCAGGGCGGACAGCCGGGGAGCTGTTTTTT.

This clone has only a few counts. The rearrangement links TRBV4-3 to TRBJ2-3; 8 bases line up with TRBD2. The CDR3 is 16 amino acids. J lost 2 bases, V lost 2 bases, and 6 bases had no gene match. Germline V gene lookup returns CDR1 LGHNA and CDR2 YSLEER. CDR3 residues: CASSQKGRGATDTQYF. Written as DNA, the CDR3 is TGCGCCAGCAGCCAAAAAGGGCGGGGGGCCACAGATACGCAGTATTTT.

Only a few counts were recorded for this clone. The chain couples TRBV7-2 to TRBJ2-1, with TRBD2 identical over 11 bases. Germline-derived CDR1 and CDR2 are SGHTA and FQGNSA. V dropped 7 bases and J dropped 3; count of bases not matched to a gene: 5. This CDR3 is 15 amino acids long. The CDR3 here is CASTTGTSGYNEQFF. CDR3 nucleotide sequence: TGTGCCAGCACCACCGGGACTAGCGGCTACAATGAGCAGTTCTTC.

This chain connects TRBV6-6 to TRBJ2-7; TRBD1 might be the D (6 bases). Germline V gene lookup returns CDR1 MNHNY and CDR2 SVGAGI (reference sequence). The CDR3 totals 12 residues. V shed 1 base and J shed 7 bases, with 8 bases lying between them. The CDR3 here is CASSYFRGEQYF. The DNA of the CDR3 is TGTGCCAGCAGTTACTTCAGGGGAGAGCAGTACTTC.

The chain recombines TRBV13 with TRBJ2-3; the match to TRBD2 covers 9 bases. Per germline, CDR1 PRHDT and CDR2 FYEKMQ (reference sequence). The J segment lost 10 bases and the V segment lost 2 bases, leaving 10 bases of the junction unmatched. The CDR3 is 15 residues long. Written as DNA, the CDR3 is TGTGCCAGCAGCTTATATGGTAGCGGGAGTCCCCCGCAGTATTTT. It encodes CASSLYGSGSPPQYF. Full variable domain (remainder filled in from reference TRBV13 and TRBJ2-3): AAGVIQSPRHLIKEKRETATLKCYPIPRHDTVYWYQQGPGQDPQFLISFYEKMQSDKGSIPDRFSAQQFSDYHSELNMSSLELGDSALYFCASSLYGSGSPPQYFGPGTRLTVL.

The rearrangement joins TRBV5-6 to TRBJ1-2; D gene uncertain. With 0 bases removed from V and 2 bases from J, the gap between germline ends came to 11 bases. Germline V CDR1 and CDR2: SGHDT, YYEEEE. This CDR3 has 15 amino acids. CDR3 amino acids: CASSLAAAANYGYTF. The CDR3 DNA reads as TGTGCCAGCAGCTTGGCCGCGGCAGCCAACTATGGCTACACCTTC.

The gene calls are TRBV14 and TRBJ2-2; weak D call: TRBD2 (6 bases). The germline V gene encodes CDR1 SGHDN and CDR2 FVKESK. The ends were cut back, 1 base at V and 3 bases at J, with 12 bases in the middle. The CDR3 loop spans 16 amino acids. The chain's CDR3 is CASSQASLAYTGELFF. The CDR3 DNA reads TGTGCCAGCAGCCAAGCTTCCCTAGCGTACACCGGGGAGCTGTTTTTT.

This chain uses TRBV5-1 with TRBJ1-5; D unresolved. The CDR3 has 15 amino acids. Between the trimmed V and J ends, which lost 0 bases and 7 bases, there was a span of 14 bases. The germline V gene encodes CDR1 SGHRS and CDR2 YFSETQ. The CDR3 region is CASSLAPGRGQPQHF. As DNA, the CDR3 is TGCGCCAGCAGCTTGGCGCCGGGCCGCGGGCAGCCCCAGCATTTT. Filled out from reference TRBV5-1 and TRBJ1-5, the complete variable domain reads KAGVTQTPRYLIKTRGQQVTLSCSPISGHRSVSWYQQTPGQGLQFLFEYFSETQRNKGNFPGRFSGRQFSNSRSEMNVSTLELGDSALYLCASSLAPGRGQPQHFGDGTRLSIL.

This clone was counted between two and nine times. The chain employs TRBV20-1 and TRBJ1-1; TRBD1 is a possible D gene (5 bases). V was pared by 6 bases and J by 6 bases, with 11 bases between. The CDR3 length is 11 residues. Germline CDR1 and CDR2: DFQATT and SNEGSKA (reference sequence). This CDR3 is CSADQGAEAFF. In DNA form, the CDR3 reads TGCAGTGCCGATCAGGGCGCTGAAGCTTTCTTT.

CDR3 in DNA: TGTGCCAGCAGCCCGCTTACTCGTTACGAGCAGTACTTC. This codes for CASSPLTRYEQYF. V and J are TRBV14 and TRBJ2-7; D not resolved. This CDR3 is 13 amino acids long. Germline CDR1 is SGHDN and CDR2 is FVKESK. V dropped 4 bases and J dropped 4 bases, with 11 bases sitting between them.

V gene TRBV10-3 combines with J gene TRBJ2-5; 7 bases match TRBD2. The CDR3 consists of 16 residues. Germline CDR1 ENHRY, CDR2 SYGVKD. Trimming at V came to 0 bases and at J to 5 bases, leaving 9 bases not matched to a gene. CDR3 protein: CAISESPGRERETQYF. Here the CDR3 DNA reads TGTGCCATCAGTGAGTCTCCAGGGCGGGAGAGGGAGACCCAGTACTTC.

The CDR3 region is CASSVRAETQYF. In DNA, the CDR3 is TGCGCCAGCAGTGTGAGGGCGGAGACCCAGTACTTC. This chain uses TRBV10-2 with TRBJ2-5; possibly TRBD2 for D (5 bases). The V gene's germline CDR1 is WSHSY and CDR2 SAAADI. CDR3 length: 12 amino acids. Trimming took off 4 bases at V and 5 bases at J, with 8 bases between the two ends.

The chain uses TRBV6-6 and TRBJ1-4; D is possibly TRBD1 (6 bases). Germline V gene data show CDR1 as MNHNY and CDR2 as SVGAGI (reference sequence). Trimming cost V 6 bases and J 7 bases, with 12 bases left between them. The CDR3 runs 13 residues. CDR3 loop: CASSYRDTEKLFF. The CDR3 bases are TGTGCCAGCAGCTACCGGGACACTGAAAAACTGTTTTTT.